Listed here are 21 T cell receptor beta chains from one sample, sequenced in a study of response to subunit inactivated influenza vaccine. MiXCR was run by TCRdb on the RT-PCR reads, yielding one entry per CDR3 protein. This sample has about 700,000 distinct CDR3 sequences; 13% to 15% occur once, and the top ten carry 6% to 9.5%. Specimen: PBMCs from blood, collected less than 15 days before vaccination. These receptors were taken from a man in his forties or fifties who received an inactivated influenza vaccine.

The genes are TRBV12-3 or TRBV12-4 and TRBJ2-2; the match to TRBD2 covers 7 bases. The CDR3 runs 14 residues. Germline trimming cut 7 bases from V and 2 bases from J; bases unmatched to any gene: 4. CDR3 nucleotides: TGTGCCAGCAACGAGGGACTAAACACCGGGGAGCTGTTTTTT. As protein: CASNEGLNTGELFF.

This chain joins TRBV28 and TRBJ1-2, with D perhaps TRBD1 (5 bases). This CDR3 has 15 amino acids. Germline V gene data show CDR1 as MDHEN and CDR2 as SYDVKM. V shed 5 bases and J shed 8 bases, with 21 bases lying between them. This CDR3 is CASSTLILGPGGYTF. The CDR3 DNA reads TGTGCCAGCAGTACCTTAATTTTGGGGCCAGGCGGCTACACCTTC.

Details on this clonotype: The junction and the germline gene differ at one end; a read error may be behind it. CDR3 region: CASTQIVAGGGLNEQFF. The CDR3 nucleotides read TGTGCCAGCACCCAAATCGTTGCGGGAGGGGGCCTCAATGAGCAGTTCTTC. V and J are TRBV3-1 and TRBJ2-1, with 9 positions matching TRBD2. This CDR3 has 17 amino acids. Germline CDR1 and CDR2: LGHDT and YNNKEL (reference sequence).

The chain uses TRBV29-1 and TRBJ2-7; D not resolved. V shed 6 bases and J shed 2 bases, with 14 bases lying between them. Looked up from germline, CDR1 is SQVTM and CDR2 is ANQGSEA. The CDR3 sequence is 13 residues long. The DNA for the CDR3 is TGCAGCGTGAAGGGATCCAACGCCTACGAGCAGTACTTC. Its protein product is CSVKGSNAYEQYF.

This clonotype was recorded at least ten times. The chain uses TRBV29-1 and TRBJ2-3; no definite D call. This CDR3 is 12 amino acids long. Germline CDR1 and CDR2: SQVTM and ANQGSEA. CDR3 loop: CSETRFTDTQYF. The CDR3 DNA reads as TGCAGTGAAACCCGGTTTACAGATACGCAGTATTTT.

This clonotype was observed once. This chain links TRBV10-3 with TRBJ1-1, with D perhaps TRBD1 (6 bases). Trimming removed 8 bases at V and 4 bases at J, with 14 bases between. Germline CDR1 reads ENHRY; CDR2 reads SYGVKD. CDR3 length: 13 amino acids. CDR3: CAIGGQCGTEAFF. CDR3 sequence (DNA): TGTGCCATCGGTGGACAGTGTGGCACTGAAGCTTTCTTT.

This clonotype was recorded a few times. The V gene is TRBV7-9, the J gene TRBJ2-7, with 10 bases identical to TRBD2. Per germline, CDR1 SEHNR and CDR2 FQNEAQ (reference sequence). The CDR3 runs to 15 residues. V trimming: 6 bases; J trimming: 3 bases; junction bases outside the gene matches: 8. CDR3 bases: TGTGCCAGCAGTCCTAGCGGGGGTCCCCACTACGAGCAGTACTTC. Amino acid sequence: CASSPSGGPHYEQYF.

Here the CDR3 reads CASSLETSGSRAMVAKNIQYF. The CDR3 nucleotides read TGTGCCAGCAGTTTAGAGACTAGCGGGAGCCGGGCTATGGTAGCCAAAAACATTCAGTACTTC. The rearrangement uses TRBV12-3 or TRBV12-4 and TRBJ2-4; 12 bases are a match to TRBD2. V gave up 1 base and J gave up 0 bases; unmatched junction bases: 13. The CDR3 totals 21 residues.

There are a few counts of this clonotype. The chain employs TRBV10-3 and TRBJ2-2; perhaps TRBD1 as D (6 bases). CDR1 ENHRY and CDR2 SYGVKD come from the germline V gene. The CDR3 contains 16 residues. V was clipped by 2 bases and J by 0 bases, with 10 bases between them. CDR3 sequence reads: CAISEAGTSNTGELFF. The CDR3 region has the DNA TGTGCCATCAGTGAGGCCGGGACATCGAACACCGGGGAGCTGTTTTTT.

This clonotype has only one observation. CDR3 residues: CSARDPMGGWETQYF. CDR3 in DNA: TGCAGTGCTAGAGATCCGATGGGGGGTTGGGAGACCCAGTACTTC. V gene TRBV20-1 combines with J gene TRBJ2-5, with D maybe TRBD2 (6 bases). CDR3 length equals 15 residues. V shed 0 bases and J shed 5 bases, with 16 bases lying between them. CDR1 DFQATT and CDR2 SNEGSKA come from the germline V gene (reference sequence).

This clonotype was counted between two and nine times. CDR3 loop: CASRSGQGTTGELFF. The CDR3 DNA sequence: TGTGCCAGCAGATCAGGGCAGGGTACCACCGGGGAGCTGTTTTTT. The genes are TRBV7-9 and TRBJ2-2, with D tentatively TRBD1 (5 bases). The V gene lost 6 bases and the J gene lost 4 bases, with 15 bases spanning the gap. CDR1 is SEHNR, CDR2 FQNEAQ, per germline (reference sequence). This CDR3 spans 15 amino acids. The full variable domain, rest sourced from reference TRBV7-9 and TRBJ2-2, is DTGVSQNPRHKITKRGQNVTFRCDPISEHNRLYWYRQTLGQGPEFLTYFQNEAQLEKSRLLSDRFSAERPKGSFSTLEIQRTEQGDSAMYLCASRSGQGTTGELFFGEGSRLTVL.

The rearrangement joins TRBV4-2 to TRBJ2-1, with 7 bases matching TRBD1. V gave up 7 bases and J gave up 9 bases; unmatched junction bases: 15. The CDR3 spans 15 residues. Germline V gives CDR1 LGHNA, CDR2 YNFKEQ. CDR3 amino acids: CASIPYRGHPGEQFF. For the CDR3, the DNA is TGTGCCAGCATACCTTACAGGGGCCACCCCGGTGAGCAGTTCTTC.

This clonotype was counted between two and nine times. This rearrangement joins TRBV20-1 to TRBJ2-7; no definite D call. CDR3 size: 14 residues. The V and J ends lost 3 bases and 2 bases respectively, with 14 bases between them. The germline CDR1 and CDR2 sequences are DFQATT and SNEGSKA (reference sequence). CDR3 sequence (DNA): TGCAGTGCTAGTTGGGCAGCCGTTACCTACGAGCAGTACTTC. It encodes CSASWAAVTYEQYF.

This clonotype was counted between two and nine times. The CDR3 loop is CASSSGRSNNEQFF. The DNA of the CDR3 is TGCGCCAGCAGCAGTGGCAGGAGCAACAATGAGCAGTTCTTC. The V call is TRBV5-1, the J call TRBJ2-1; D is ambiguous. The V gene lost 4 bases and the J gene lost 5 bases, with 13 bases spanning the gap. The CDR3 spans 14 residues. Germline V CDR1 and CDR2: SGHRS, YFSETQ.

This clonotype occurred many times. This rearrangement joins TRBV2 to TRBJ1-3; D unclear. The CDR3 contains 15 residues. Trimming cost V 4 bases and J 2 bases, with 12 bases left between them. Germline V gene sequence: CDR1 SNHLY, CDR2 FYNNEI. The DNA of the CDR3 is TGTGCCAGCAGTGTAAGGCAGAATACTGGAAACACCATATATTTT. As protein: CASSVRQNTGNTIYF.

V and J are TRBV5-1 and TRBJ1-2; D may be TRBD1 (6 bases). This CDR3 is 17 amino acids long. In germline, CDR1 is SGHRS, CDR2 YFSETQ. The V gene lost 7 bases and the J gene lost 5 bases, with 27 bases spanning the gap. CDR3 residues: CASGSRRGSTPRYGYTF. CDR3 coding DNA: TGCGCCAGCGGCTCCAGGAGGGGGTCAACCCCACGGTATGGCTACACCTTC.

This clonotype was observed a few times. The gene calls are TRBV15 and TRBJ2-7; 7 bases line up with TRBD1. J lost 3 bases, V lost 4 bases, and 9 bases had no gene match. The CDR3 length is 15 residues. In germline, CDR1 is LNHNV, CDR2 YYDKDF (reference sequence). CDR3 residues: CATSIGRTGSYEQYF. The CDR3 DNA reads TGTGCCACCAGCATTGGACGGACAGGAAGCTACGAGCAGTACTTC.

This clonotype was observed many times. The chain uses TRBV7-8 and TRBJ2-7; possibly TRBD1 for D (5 bases). From germline, CDR1 is SGHVS and CDR2 FQNEAQ. The V and J ends lost 7 bases and 6 bases respectively, with 37 bases between them. CDR3 size: 20 residues. In nucleotides, the CDR3 is TGTGCCAGCACCCCGCGTGGGGCCCTTAATTTCCGCACCTCCCCCATCGAGCAGTACTTC. It specifies CASTPRGALNFRTSPIEQYF.

The sample holds a few counts of this clonotype. The J gene is TRBJ2-7, the V gene TRBV12-3 or TRBV12-4, with TRBD1 matching over 9 bases. The CDR3 runs 14 residues. The ends lost 6 bases at V and 4 bases at J; junction bases unmatched: 7. The CDR3 region has the DNA TGTGCCAGCAGGTCTACAGGGGGCGTTTACGAGCAGTACTTC. This translates into CASRSTGGVYEQYF.

A few counts support this clonotype. The chain links TRBV6-5 to TRBJ1-2; D unclear. V was pared by 7 bases and J by 0 bases, with 18 bases between. In germline, CDR1 is MNHEY, CDR2 SVGAGI. CDR3 length equals 16 residues. The CDR3 bases are TGTGCCAGCAACTTACTCCCGGCTGGGCCTAACTATGGCTACACCTTC. Amino acid sequence: CASNLLPAGPNYGYTF.

This chain uses TRBV3-1 with TRBJ2-1, with D maybe TRBD2 (5 bases). Trimming shortened V by 4 bases and J by 10 bases, and 17 bases separated the two germline ends. The CDR3 has 14 amino acids. Germline CDR1 is LGHDT and CDR2 is YNNKEL (reference sequence). The CDR3, as DNA: TGTGCCAGCAGCCCTGGAGGCCCACCCTCAGAGCAGTTCTTC. Amino acid sequence: CASSPGGPPSEQFF.